This record looks at one TCR beta chain sequence and its context. The antigen this receptor binds is unknown. No base quality information exists; no much larger clone differs at one position. The data derive from a study of cytomegalovirus exposure and HLA in healthy donors (dated by TCRdb to between 2016 and 2019). As for the study more broadly: According to an earlier analysis of 450 to 650 of the donors, 150 million to 200 million T cells yielded 117 million unique TCR beta sequences and approximately 300 Gb of sequence data. An early release covering about 600 HLA-typed donors comprised about 300 gigabases of sequencing data and roughly 86 million unique TCR sequences. The genetic ancestry cluster associated with self-reported Caucasian donors included approximately 85% of the roughly 400 genotyped donors. HLA typing included class I and class II loci at four-digit resolution. A few DR-DQ haplotypes were treated as single units for association and clustering because of strong linkage in the cohort. The T cell repertoires of around 670 subjects were profiled by immunosequencing and related to cytomegalovirus serostatus. In an earlier analysis of about 590 of the donors, high-throughput TCR beta sequencing was used to judge whether each TCR beta V gene segment behaved as functional or pseudogenic. In the later analysis, no new phenotypic data were used to find candidate immune exposures; instead, reliance was placed on TCR beta sequences and their occurrence across donors. The aim of the study was to test whether cataloging public T cell receptors could identify signatures of past pathogen exposure. In addition to the first cohort of 666 subjects, a separate validation cohort of approximately 130 different subjects was used. High-throughput TCR immunosequencing, statistical association of individual TCRs with disease status, and machine learning were combined to predict cytomegalovirus infection status. Donor age, sex, ethnicity and CMV serostatus were collected together with the repertoire data. Typing coverage varied by locus: roughly 620-640 donors for A, B, C, DRB1 and DQB1; approximately 500 for DQA1; some 610 for DPA1; 450 to 480 for DPB1. In a later genetic analysis, genome-wide SNP genotypes for about three fifths of the 666 donors were used, and that subset was treated as a discovery cohort. A later analysis re-analyzed previously published TCR beta repertoires from roughly 630 donors and added high-resolution HLA genotyping to study TCR occurrence patterns. Across 398 genotyped donors of the cohort, an average of approximately 240,000 unique TCR beta nucleotide sequences per donor were sequenced, and roughly a sixth of those sequences were non-productive. Every repertoire in the discovery cohort had been generated on one and the same sequencing platform.

Paper-wide results and their limitations: The cohort was sequenced for TCR beta chains only, and without alpha or paired-chain data the features that could be detected were limited. When HLA alleles, especially DR and DQ, strongly co-occurred, TCR associations were difficult to assign to individual alleles. The study gave a list of under 200 TCR beta chains associated with cytomegalovirus. In a later analysis, HLA-associated TCR beta chains showed more clonal expansion and lower generation probabilities than non-associated chains that were equally common. In an earlier analysis of some 500 of the donors, most TCR beta V segments were observed in productive rearrangements about 90% or about 30% of the time, broadly matching IMGT annotations. The authors suggested that the approach could potentially be extended to other disease states and immunological phenotypes. Across donors, most TCR sequences were observed very rarely, whereas some public TCRs were present in many individuals. According to a later genetic analysis, donors in an Asian-associated ancestry cluster had fewer N-insertions in productive TCRs than the approximately 630-donor mean. In a later analysis, TCR association rates were found to vary across HLA loci, with the most associated TCRs seen for DRB1 alleles and the fewest for HLA-C alleles. In a later analysis, some 18,000 TCR beta sequences were associated with specific HLA alleles at a false discovery rate of 0.05. According to a later analysis, most CMV-associated TCR beta chains appeared to be HLA-restricted, and the HLA associations seemed to be driven largely by CMV exposure. Because some donors lacked HLA typing at each locus, the association tests relied only on the typed subset. A cluster of highly shared sequence variants was judged likely to be a technical artifact of the sequencing pipeline. Immune exposure information for the cohort was limited to CMV serostatus. A later genetic analysis associated a missense DCLRE1C variant with V-gene and J-gene trimming of TCR beta chains, and an independent cohort replicated the association. A further reported finding was that TCR beta sequences accurately predicted the HLA-A and HLA-B alleles for most subjects in the first cohort. Some IMGT-functional V segments, including TRBV6-2 and TRBV6-3, could not be told apart with the 87-base-pair reads, so those segments were excluded. According to a later analysis, parvovirus B19, influenza, CMV and Epstein-Barr virus appeared linked to several top co-occurrence clusters. Linkage disequilibrium might explain the correlated functional status among segregating V segments, but an unknown experimental factor could not be ruled out. Because counts were too low, about 15 rarely observed V segments, including chromosome 9 orphons, were left out of the earlier analysis of approximately 580 of the donors. Three of the identified cytomegalovirus-associated TCR beta chains were confirmed in vitro to be specific for cytomegalovirus antigens. Roughly uniform sequencing depth across donors was assumed in presence/absence analyses, although this assumption may not hold. The classifier was reported to diagnose cytomegalovirus status with high specificity and sensitivity in both the original cohort and the validation cohort.

The library was built by means of the immunoSEQ multiplex PCR assay. The multiplex PCR relied on a mix of 60 forward primers for TCR Vbeta segments and 13 reverse primers for TCR Jbeta segments. Amplification of the CDR3 region of rearranged TCR beta genes was performed with a multiplex PCR assay on genomic DNA. The amplified TCR beta libraries were sequenced on the Illumina HiSeq System as 87-base-pair reads. Regarding the original processing steps: A later analysis tallied around 80 million unique TCR beta chains across the 640 or so repertoires, and around 12 million of those chains were shared by two or more donors. Raw reads were error-corrected and collapsed into unique sequences with a nearest-neighbor algorithm that merged closely related sequences to remove PCR and sequencing errors. Alignment of CDR3 sequences to IMGT reference sequences was used to assign V, D and J gene segments. Each retained sequence needed at least a six-nucleotide match to both a V gene segment and a J gene segment. A rearrangement was called productive if the CDR3 had no stop codons and remained in frame with V and J, and every other rearrangement was called non-productive. Following IMGT convention, CDR3 was defined as the stretch from the second conserved V-encoded cysteine to the conserved J-encoded phenylalanine. In an earlier analysis of around 600 of the donors, sequences lacking an unambiguous match to a single V gene segment were excluded. An earlier analysis of fewer than 650 of the donors classified V segments as functional when productive rearrangements were above 56.7% and as segregating when the standard deviation between donors was above 5%. To diagnose cytomegalovirus status from the catalog of TCR beta chain sequences, a statistical classification framework was built. In a later analysis, TCR nucleotide sequences were compared against IMGT/GENE-DB human TR gene sequences so that V and J genes could be assigned. In a later analysis, CDR3 sequences and most-parsimonious VDJ recombination scenarios were assigned using the TCRdist pipeline. In a later analysis, each TCR beta chain was defined by its CDR3 amino acid sequence together with its V-gene family, and reads lacking a unique V-gene family were excluded. A later analysis removed 550 to 650 highly shared, low-generation-probability nucleotide sequences to deal with suspected cross-contamination and a sequencing artifact. For each public chain, a later analysis derived a clonal expansion index from normalized ranks of inferred template counts within each repertoire. In a later analysis, generation probabilities were computed using a VDJ recombination model fitted to out-of-frame rearrangements, and the results were checked against IGoR. Hypergeometric tests were used in a later analysis to score TCR-TCR, TCR-HLA and TCR-CMV co-occurrence, with a repertoire-size bias correction applied to the TCR pairs. A later analysis estimated false discovery rates by permuting HLA or CMV assignments 20 times. A later analysis grouped co-occurring TCRs with DBSCAN, adding TCRdist sequence similarity when clustering within HLA-allele-positive subsets. Repertoires with fewer than 30,000 or more than 120,000 public chains, plus five repertoires with anomalous nucleotide sharing, were excluded from co-occurrence clustering. TCRdb re-hosts the immuneACCESS table, in-frame sequences only. Its copies lack some clones; in the studies checked, an unresolved V gene accounts for under half of them, and the cause for the rest is not known. That table supplies the V and J calls and clone size; D and trimming were determined from the DNA. This sample has about 170,000 clones in its table, and about 81% of those were observed once. The ten largest clones take up about 1.6% of the sample.

In total, around 600 healthy bone marrow donors made up the cohort. At the time of sampling, every cohort member was nominally healthy, though immune exposures that went unrecorded were likely present. The donor tested CMV seropositive and was one of the 289 seropositive cohort members. A peripheral blood sample was collected from each donor, and TCR beta sequencing was performed on peripheral blood mononuclear cells. The Qiagen DNeasy Blood Extraction Kit was used to extract genomic DNA from the blood cell samples. Sequences MDHEN (CDR1) and SYDVKM (CDR2) are obtained from the germline V gene. The CDR3 goes from the cysteine to the phenylalanine over 13 residues. Only the CDR3 DNA is retained, 39 bases long and in frame from the first base. Relative to germline, V is 6 bases shorter and J is 7 bases shorter, with 13 bases between their ends.

The sample comprised PBMCs. Rearrangement joined TRBV28 to TRBJ1-5; no D gene can be assigned with confidence. The clonotype was recovered from a girl aged 10-17 years in good health and CMV-seropositive. The DNA sequence reads TGTGCCAGCAGGACCACCGCAGGACAGCCCCAGCATTTT. Its protein is CASRTTAGQPQHF.